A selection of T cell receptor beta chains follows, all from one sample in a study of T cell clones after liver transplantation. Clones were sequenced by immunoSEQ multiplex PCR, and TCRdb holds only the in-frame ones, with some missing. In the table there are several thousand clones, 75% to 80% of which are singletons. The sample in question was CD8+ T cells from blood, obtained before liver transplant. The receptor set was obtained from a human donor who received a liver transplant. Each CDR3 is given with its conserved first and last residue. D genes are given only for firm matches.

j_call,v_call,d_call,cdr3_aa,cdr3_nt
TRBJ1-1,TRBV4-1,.,CASSWENTEAFF,TGCGCCAGCAGTTGGGAGAACACTGAAGCTTTCTTT
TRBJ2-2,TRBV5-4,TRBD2,CASSLDLGGAVGELFF,TGTGCCAGCAGCTTGGATCTCGGGGGGGCAGTCGGGGAGCTGTTTTTT
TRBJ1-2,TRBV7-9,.,CASSLGFGQEAYGYTF,TGTGCCAGCAGCTTAGGGTTCGGTCAGGAGGCCTATGGCTACACCTTC
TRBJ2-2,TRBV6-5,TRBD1,CASSSGTGSTGELFF,TGTGCCAGCAGTTCCGGGACAGGGAGTACCGGGGAGCTGTTTTTT
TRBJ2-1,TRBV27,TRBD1,CASSTSWTGEQFF,TGTGCCAGCAGTACCTCCTGGACAGGGGAGCAGTTCTTC
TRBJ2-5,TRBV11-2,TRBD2,CASSLWGGDETQYF,TGTGCCAGCAGCCTCTGGGGGGGGGACGAGACCCAGTACTTC
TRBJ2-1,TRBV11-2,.,CASSFGGEQFF,TGTGCCAGCAGCTTTGGGGGTGAGCAGTTCTTC
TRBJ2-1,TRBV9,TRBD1,CASSPRTGWNEQFF,TGTGCCAGCAGCCCAAGGACAGGGTGGAATGAGCAGTTCTTC
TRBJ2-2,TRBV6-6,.,CASSYIQGALGELFF,TGTGCCAGCAGTTACATCCAGGGAGCCCTCGGGGAGCTGTTTTTT
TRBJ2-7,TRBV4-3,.,CASSQDVAGSEQYF,TGCGCCAGCAGCCAAGATGTGGCGGGTTCCGAGCAGTACTTC
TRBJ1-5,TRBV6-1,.,CASSDELGWTDNQPQHF,TGTGCCAGCAGTGACGAACTCGGCTGGACAGATAATCAGCCCCAGCATTTT
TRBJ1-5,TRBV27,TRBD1,CASKAGGRQPQHF,TGTGCCAGCAAGGCAGGGGGTCGACAGCCCCAGCATTTT
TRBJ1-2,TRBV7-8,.,CASSLERGLYNYGYTF,TGTGCCAGCAGCTTAGAAAGAGGGCTTTATAACTATGGCTACACCTTC